This TCR beta chain was documented in a study of CD8 T cells in Susac syndrome. Study observations and caveats: The study recognized that its TCR sequencing and HLA analysis covered a relatively small number of individuals.

RNA amounts of roughly 0.5 to 1 ug underwent reverse transcription with random hexamers. Multiplex PCR with immunoSEQ amplified the TCR beta CDR3 across 54 Vbeta and 13 Jbeta. TCRdb processed the immunoSEQ multiplex PCR reads anew with MiXCR; each CDR3 protein has one entry. The data contain roughly 150,000 distinct CDR3 sequences, about 95% of them seen just once; the ten biggest clones take up 0.14% to 0.15%. CD8+ and CD4+ T cells taken from blood had their TCR beta sequenced. In the multiple sclerosis control group, patients were treatment-naive and had stable or active relapsing-remitting disease. This clonotype was counted a single time. Its specificity is not known. This receptor was identified in a human donor with multiple sclerosis. Input material: CD8+ T cells from PBMCs.

The CDR3 protein is CASSVVETTEAFF. Here the CDR3 DNA reads TGTGCCAGCAGCGTAGTAGAGACAACTGAAGCTTTCTTT. V is TRBV9 and J is TRBJ1-1; D uncertain. The CDR3 contains 13 residues. V shed 0 bases and J shed 5 bases, with 8 bases lying between them. Germline-derived CDR1 and CDR2 are SGDLS and YYNGEE.